The following is a T cell receptor (beta chain) sequence with its context. Its antigen is not known. The method was immunoSEQ multiplex PCR; TCRdb's version includes in-frame clones alone and lacks a portion of them. The sample carries around 97,000 clones, about 87% recorded once. This entry is derived from a study of T cell responses to AZD1222 COVID-19 vaccine. On the study more broadly: Whether given at about 4 or about 12 weeks, second doses were pooled.

The study, taken as a whole, reports: After the peak T cell response, and only then, were repertoires sampled. Spike was spanned by vaccine-associated CD4 TCRs, which were dominant at 160-218 and 743-854. AZD1222 recipients seropositive at baseline numbered only five to seven.

There are 15 residues in the CDR3. Germline CDR1 SGDLS, CDR2 YYNGEE. Trimming left V 0 bases short and J 0 bases short, with 6 bases between. This receptor was taken from an adult in good health. The chain joins TRBV9 to TRBJ1-4, with TRBD1 as a possible D gene (6 bases). Sequenced material: peripheral blood, taken on day 0 of AZD1222 vaccination. CDR3 nucleotide sequence: TGTGCCAGCAGCGTAGAGGGGGCAACTAATGAAAAACTGTTTTTT. Translated, it gives CASSVEGATNEKLFF.